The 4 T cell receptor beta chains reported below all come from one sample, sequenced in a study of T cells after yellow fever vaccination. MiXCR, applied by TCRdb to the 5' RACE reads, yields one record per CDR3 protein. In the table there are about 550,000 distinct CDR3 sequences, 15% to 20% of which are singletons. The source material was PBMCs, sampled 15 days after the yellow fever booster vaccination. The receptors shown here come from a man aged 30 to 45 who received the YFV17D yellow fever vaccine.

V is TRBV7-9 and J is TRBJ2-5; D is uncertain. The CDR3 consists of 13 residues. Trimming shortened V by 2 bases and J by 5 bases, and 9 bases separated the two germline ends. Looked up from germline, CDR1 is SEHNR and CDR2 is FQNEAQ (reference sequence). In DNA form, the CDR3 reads TGTGCCAGCAGCTTACTGGTTTTGGAGACCCAGTACTTC. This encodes CASSLLVLETQYF. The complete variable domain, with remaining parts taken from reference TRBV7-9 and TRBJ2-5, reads DTGVSQNPRHKITKRGQNVTFRCDPISEHNRLYWYRQTLGQGPEFLTYFQNEAQLEKSRLLSDRFSAERPKGSFSTLEIQRTEQGDSAMYLCASSLLVLETQYFGPGTRLLVL.

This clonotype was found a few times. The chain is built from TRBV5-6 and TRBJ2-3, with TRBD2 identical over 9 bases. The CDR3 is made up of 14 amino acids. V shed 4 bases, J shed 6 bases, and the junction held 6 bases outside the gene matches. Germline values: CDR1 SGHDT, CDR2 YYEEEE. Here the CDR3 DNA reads TGTGCCAGCAGCAGGGGGACTAGCATGGATACGCAGTATTTT. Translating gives CASSRGTSMDTQYF. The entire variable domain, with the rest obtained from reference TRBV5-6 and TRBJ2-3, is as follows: DAGVTQSPTHLIKTRGQQVTLRCSPKSGHDTVSWYQQALGQGPQFIFQYYEEEERQRGNFPDRFSGHQFPNYSSELNVNALLLGDSALYLCASSRGTSMDTQYFGPGTRLTVL.

As DNA, the CDR3 is TGTGCCAGTAGTATACCCGGTGGGACAGAGGAGATGGAGACCCAGTACTTC. Its protein is CASSIPGGTEEMETQYF. This rearrangement joins TRBV19 to TRBJ2-5; 7 bases line up with TRBD1. This CDR3 is built from 17 residues. V shed 2 bases, J shed 5 bases, and the junction held 14 bases outside the gene matches. The germline CDR1 and CDR2 sequences are LNHDA and SQIVND (reference sequence).

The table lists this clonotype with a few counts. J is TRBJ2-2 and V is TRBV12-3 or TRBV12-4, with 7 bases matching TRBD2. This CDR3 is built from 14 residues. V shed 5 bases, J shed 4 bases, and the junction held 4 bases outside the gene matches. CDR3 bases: TGTGCCAGCAGTGGGACTACCCTCACCGGGGAGCTGTTTTTT. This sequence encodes CASSGTTLTGELFF.